A selection of T cell receptor beta chains follows, all from one sample in a study of CD8+CD57+ T cells in acquired aplastic anemia. TCRdb analysed the reads with MiXCR anew, one entry per CDR3 protein. The sample lists 150,000 to 200,000 distinct CDR3 sequences; over 40% were seen once. The sequencing sample was made of sorted CD4+, CD8+, or CD8+CD57+ T cells (not recorded which) from PBMCs. These receptors all stem from a human donor with aplastic anemia. Both conserved end residues are part of each CDR3.

v_call	j_call	cdr3_aa
TRBV20-1	TRBJ2-1	CSARDITQTNEQFF
TRBV20-1	TRBJ2-5	CSASLSQAGVSETQYF
TRBV20-1	TRBJ1-3	CSAQRGRTGSISGNTIYF
TRBV10-3	TRBJ2-7	CAVGQGTYEQYF
TRBV6-1	TRBJ1-6	CASSELTGGSSPLHF
TRBV25-1	TRBJ2-7	CASSEGQPVGEQYF
TRBV2	TRBJ2-5	CASSLDVKETQYF
TRBV19	TRBJ1-5	CATGQPYSNQPQHF
TRBV4-1	TRBJ2-6	CASSQDREYNVLTF
TRBV6-5	TRBJ1-1	CASSYSGSDTEAFF
TRBV3-1	TRBJ2-6	CASSQGTGGANVLTF
TRBV20-1	TRBJ2-7	CSASPGQRGYEQYF
TRBV7-6	TRBJ1-1	CASSSSGGNTEAFF
TRBV10-2	TRBJ2-7	CASSDAGGYEQYF
TRBV19	TRBJ2-1	CASRKAGGEQFF
TRBV14	TRBJ1-2	CASSQAGTALEGYTF
TRBV12-5	TRBJ1-1	CVLSAGRGTEAFF
TRBV10-3	TRBJ2-4	CATQDRGLAKNIQYF
TRBV7-9	TRBJ2-7	CASSPTGGEQYF
TRBV7-3	TRBJ2-3	CASSPPQRGGDTQYF
TRBV5-6	TRBJ2-7	CASRLGGEQYF
TRBV20-1	TRBJ2-7	CSATGVAYEQYF
TRBV24-1	TRBJ2-3	CATSDSGQTYTDTQYF
TRBV30	TRBJ1-3	CAWSPPGNTIYF
TRBV20-1	TRBJ1-6	CSARNRGDSPLHF
TRBV24-1	TRBJ2-1	CATSDLRRGPSNEQFF
TRBV5-1	TRBJ1-4	CASSLGDRATLRNEKLFF
TRBV30	TRBJ1-1	CAWSQGANTEAFF
TRBV12-3/TRBV12-4	TRBJ1-4	CASSYPGQGSREKLFF
TRBV5-1	TRBJ2-5	CASSVGDKETQYF
TRBV12-3/TRBV12-4	TRBJ2-7	CASSRNYEQYF
TRBV10-3	TRBJ2-7	CAISESGLAEGLYPYEQYF
TRBV20-1	TRBJ2-2	CSAGRGGRNTGELFF
TRBV7-2	TRBJ2-5	CASSQEPSGSRQETQYF
TRBV7-2	TRBJ2-7	CASSFGVDQYF
TRBV2	TRBJ1-4	CAAAIQWGEKLFF
TRBV28	TRBJ2-2	CASSTGTGNTGELFF
TRBV5-1	TRBJ1-4	CASSLFGTGGNEKLFF
TRBV5-6	TRBJ1-2	CASSLDRIHGYTF
TRBV7-2	TRBJ2-1	CASSLIRGNEQFF
TRBV7-2	TRBJ1-1	CASERTSNTEAFF
TRBV27	TRBJ2-7	CASSLILAGTYEQYF
TRBV28	TRBJ1-1	CASSWAGIPEAFF
TRBV9	TRBJ1-1	CASSVGRAANTEAFF
TRBV2	TRBJ2-7	CASSELAGGFDEQYF
TRBV11-2	TRBJ1-2	CASSLGREFGDTF
TRBV6-1	TRBJ1-1	CASYTVNTEAFF
TRBV14	TRBJ2-7	CASSLGQGNFYEQYF
TRBV20-1	TRBJ1-5	CSARRAGAQPQHF
TRBV4-1	TRBJ2-7	CASSQDPLAAYEQYF
TRBV24-1	TRBJ2-1	CATSDSFGVVNEQFF
TRBV12-3/TRBV12-4	TRBJ1-4	CASSQTGGNEKLFF
TRBV7-2	TRBJ1-1	CASSSHRAEAFF
TRBV25-1	TRBJ2-7	CASSARTGVDEQYF
TRBV7-6	TRBJ2-1	CASSPGRVGHEQFF
TRBV20-1	TRBJ2-7	CSAPDPAGGQSYEQYF
TRBV24-1	TRBJ2-7	CATSETDSLREQYF
TRBV7-6	TRBJ2-2	CASSLAAGGYVTGELFF
TRBV12-3/TRBV12-4	TRBJ2-7	CASSLSFPPEQYF
TRBV24-1	TRBJ1-2	CATSDARRTGGAHGYTF